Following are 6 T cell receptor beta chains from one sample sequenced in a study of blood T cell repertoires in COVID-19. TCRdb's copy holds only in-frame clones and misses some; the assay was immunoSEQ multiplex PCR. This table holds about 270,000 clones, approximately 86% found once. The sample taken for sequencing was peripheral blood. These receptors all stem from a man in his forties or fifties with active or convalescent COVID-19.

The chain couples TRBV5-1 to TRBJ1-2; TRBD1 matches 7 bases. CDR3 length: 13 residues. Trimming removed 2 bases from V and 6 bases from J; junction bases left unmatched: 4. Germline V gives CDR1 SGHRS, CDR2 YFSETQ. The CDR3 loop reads CASSLSGTDGYTF. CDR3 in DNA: TGCGCCAGCAGCTTATCCGGGACAGATGGCTACACCTTC. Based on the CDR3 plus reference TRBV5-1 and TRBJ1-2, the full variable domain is KAGVTQTPRYLIKTRGQQVTLSCSPISGHRSVSWYQQTPGQGLQFLFEYFSETQRNKGNFPGRFSGRQFSNSRSEMNVSTLELGDSALYLCASSLSGTDGYTFGSGTRLTVV.

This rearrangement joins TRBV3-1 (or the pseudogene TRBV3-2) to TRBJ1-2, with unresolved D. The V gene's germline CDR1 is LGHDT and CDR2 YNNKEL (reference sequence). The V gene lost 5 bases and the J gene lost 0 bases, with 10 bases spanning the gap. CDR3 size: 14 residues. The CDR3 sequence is CASSSRSANYGYTF. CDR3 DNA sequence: TGTGCCAGCAGCTCTCGTTCAGCTAACTATGGCTACACCTTC.

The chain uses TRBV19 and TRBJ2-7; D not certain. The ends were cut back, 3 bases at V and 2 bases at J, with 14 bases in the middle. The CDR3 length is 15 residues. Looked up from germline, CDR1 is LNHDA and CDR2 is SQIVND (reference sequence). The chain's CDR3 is CASSMVAENTYEQYF. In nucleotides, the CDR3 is TGTGCCAGTAGTATGGTAGCAGAGAATACCTACGAGCAGTACTTC. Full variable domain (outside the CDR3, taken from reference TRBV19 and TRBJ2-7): DGGITQSPKYLFRKEGQNVTLSCEQNLNHDAMYWYRQDPGQGLRLIYYSQIVNDFQKGDIAEGYSVSREKKESFPLTVTSAQKNPTAFYLCASSMVAENTYEQYFGPGTRLTVT.

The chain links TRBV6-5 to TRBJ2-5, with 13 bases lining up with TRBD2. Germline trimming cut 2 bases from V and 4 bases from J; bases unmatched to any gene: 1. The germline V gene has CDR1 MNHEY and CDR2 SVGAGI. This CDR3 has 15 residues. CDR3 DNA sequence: TGTGCCAGCAGTTACAGACTAGCGGGAGGAGAGACCCAGTACTTC. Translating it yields CASSYRLAGGETQYF.

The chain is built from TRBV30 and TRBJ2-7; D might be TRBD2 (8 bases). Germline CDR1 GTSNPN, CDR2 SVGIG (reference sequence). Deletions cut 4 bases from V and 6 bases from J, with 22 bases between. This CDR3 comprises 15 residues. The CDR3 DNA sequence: TGTGCCTGGACCGCAGGGGGGACTAGATCCCGCGAGCAGTACTTC. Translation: CAWTAGGTRSREQYF.

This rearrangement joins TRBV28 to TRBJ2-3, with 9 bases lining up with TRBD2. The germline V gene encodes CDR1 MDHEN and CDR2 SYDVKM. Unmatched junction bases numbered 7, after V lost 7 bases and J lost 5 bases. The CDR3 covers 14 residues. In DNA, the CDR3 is TGTGCCAGCAACCCTAGCGGGACGGTAGATACGCAGTATTTT. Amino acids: CASNPSGTVDTQYF. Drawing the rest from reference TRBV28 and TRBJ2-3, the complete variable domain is DVKVTQSSRYLVKRTGEKVFLECVQDMDHENMFWYRQDPGLGLRLIYFSYDVKMKEKGDIPEGYSVSREKKERFSLILESASTNQTSMYLCASNPSGTVDTQYFGPGTRLTVL.